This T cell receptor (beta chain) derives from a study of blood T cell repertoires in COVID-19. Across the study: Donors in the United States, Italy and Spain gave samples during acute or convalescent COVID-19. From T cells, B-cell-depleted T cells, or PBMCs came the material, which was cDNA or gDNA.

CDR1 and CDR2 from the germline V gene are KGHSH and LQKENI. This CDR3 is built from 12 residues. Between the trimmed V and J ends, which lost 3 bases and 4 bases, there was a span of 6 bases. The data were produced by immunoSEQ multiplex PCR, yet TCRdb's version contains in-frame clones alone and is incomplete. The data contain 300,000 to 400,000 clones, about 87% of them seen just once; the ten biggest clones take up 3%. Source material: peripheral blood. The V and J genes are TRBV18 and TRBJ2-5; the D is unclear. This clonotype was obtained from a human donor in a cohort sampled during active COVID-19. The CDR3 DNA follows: TGTGCCAGCTCACCTAGAGCAGAGACCCAGTACTTC. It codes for CASSPRAETQYF.